Each of the 17 T cell receptor beta chains below was sequenced from the same sample in a study of cytomegalovirus exposure and HLA in healthy donors. The primer mix had 60 Vbeta and 13 Jbeta primers. Here immunoSEQ multiplex PCR was the method, and the copy in TCRdb shows in-frame clones only, minus some. The sample contains roughly 100,000 clones, about an eighth of which appear only once. The sample consisted of PBMCs. These receptors were collected from a man aged 35-49 years in good health and CMV-seropositive.

The CDR3 reads CASSPPEEAAYEQYF. CDR3 DNA sequence: TGTGCCAGCAGCCCCCCAGAAGAGGCGGCCTACGAGCAGTACTTC. The rearrangement joins TRBV7-2 to TRBJ2-7; D is unclear. V lost 5 bases and J lost 2, with 16 bases in between. Germline-derived CDR1 and CDR2 are SGHTA and FQGNSA. CDR3 size: 15 residues.

This clone was observed once. The rearrangement joins TRBV7-9 to TRBJ1-4, with a possible D match to TRBD1 (5 bases). This CDR3 has 16 residues. V dropped 3 bases and J dropped 7 bases, with 18 bases sitting between them. Per germline, CDR1 SEHNR and CDR2 FQNEAQ (reference sequence). CDR3 protein: CASSLATGGVSEKLFF. The CDR3 region has the DNA TGTGCCAGCAGCTTGGCCACAGGAGGGGTCAGTGAAAAACTGTTTTTT.

This clone was seen only a few times. The J gene is TRBJ2-7, the V gene TRBV19; tentative D call: TRBD2 (5 bases). Trimming removed 5 bases from V and 7 bases from J, with 15 bases in between. Germline-derived CDR1 and CDR2 are LNHDA and SQIVND (reference sequence). This CDR3 is 13 amino acids long. The CDR3 DNA reads TGTGCCAGTAGTTTGGAGGCCCAAGCTGAGCAGTACTTC. Its protein is CASSLEAQAEQYF.

This clone was seen a few times. The chain is built from TRBV7-9 and TRBJ1-5, with a possible D match to TRBD1 (6 bases). The CDR3 consists of 15 residues. Germline V gene lookup returns CDR1 SEHNR and CDR2 FQNEAQ (reference sequence). Trimming removed 5 bases at V and 3 bases at J, with 14 bases between. The CDR3 spells CASSPTGGVNQPQHF. CDR3 bases: TGTGCCAGCAGCCCGACAGGTGGGGTCAATCAGCCCCAGCATTTT.

This clone appeared a few times. This sequence joins TRBV27 and TRBJ1-2, with 8 positions matching TRBD1. Per germline, CDR1 MNHEY and CDR2 SMNVEV (reference sequence). The V and J ends lost 6 bases and 4 bases, in that order; junction bases with no gene match: 10. The CDR3 is made up of 15 amino acids. Here the CDR3 reads CASSPGTGGLYGYTF. The CDR3 coding sequence is TGTGCCAGCAGCCCTGGGACAGGCGGGCTCTATGGCTACACCTTC.

This clone turned up a few times. The chain links TRBV29-1 to TRBJ2-7, with D hard to call. Trimming cost V 4 bases and J 6 bases, with 13 bases left between them. CDR1 is SQVTM and CDR2 is ANQGSEA in the germline V gene. The CDR3 sequence is 12 residues long. The CDR3 region is CSVALSLSEQYF. The CDR3 bases are TGCAGCGTTGCCCTTAGCCTAAGCGAGCAGTACTTC.

This clone was detected a few times. V and J are TRBV30 and TRBJ2-2, with D possibly matching TRBD1 (6 bases). Trimming took off 3 bases at V and 3 bases at J, with 11 bases between the two ends. Germline V gene lookup returns CDR1 GTSNPN and CDR2 SVGIG (reference sequence). This CDR3 comprises 14 residues. The CDR3 sequence is CAWRQGVYTGELFF. Written as DNA, the CDR3 is TGTGCCTGGAGACAGGGTGTCTACACCGGGGAGCTGTTTTTT.

This clone turned up a few times. This chain joins TRBV6-5 and TRBJ2-1; 9 nucleotides line up with TRBD2. Germline CDR1 is MNHEY and CDR2 is SVGAGI. V shed 7 bases and J 3 bases; nucleotides not matched to a gene: 4. The CDR3 loop spans 14 amino acids. Here the CDR3 DNA reads TGTGCCAGCAAGCTTAGCGGGAGCTACAATGAGCAGTTCTTC. Translation gives CASKLSGSYNEQFF.

The chain combines TRBV11-2 with TRBJ2-7; D is possibly TRBD1 (6 bases). This CDR3 is built from 12 residues. Germline V CDR1 and CDR2: SGHAT, FQNNGV. The CDR3 nucleotides read TGTGCTATACAAGGGGGATCCTACGAGCAGTACTTC. Its protein product is CAIQGGSYEQYF. The full variable domain, in which reference TRBV11-2 and TRBJ2-7 provide the parts outside the CDR3, is EAGVAQSPRYKIIEKRQSVAFWCNPISGHATLYWYQQILGQGPKLLIQFQNNGVVDDSQLPKDRFSAERLKGVDSTLKIQPAKLEDSAVYLCAIQGGSYEQYFGPGTRLTVT.

This clone has more than one count but fewer than ten. This chain links TRBV21-1 with TRBJ1-6. TRBV21-1 is a recognized pseudogene. The CDR3 length is 19 residues. CDR3 sequence reads: CASSMGGWTASSYNSPLHF. The DNA of the CDR3 is TGTGCCAGCAGCATGGGGGGGTGGACGGCGAGCTCCTATAATTCACCCCTCCACTTT.

This clone was seen a few times. V gene TRBV6-5 combines with J gene TRBJ1-2; TRBD1 matches at 12 bases. The CDR3 length is 15 residues. V was clipped by 8 bases and J by 8 bases; unmatched bases: 12. CDR1 and CDR2 (germline): MNHEY, SVGAGI. CDR3 in amino acids: CASGRGGQGAWGYTF. As DNA, the CDR3 is TGTGCCAGCGGCCGGGGGGGACAGGGGGCTTGGGGCTACACCTTC.

V usage is TRBV27 and J usage is TRBJ2-2; 9 bases align to TRBD1. There are 18 residues in the CDR3. The V gene's germline CDR1 is MNHEY and CDR2 SMNVEV (reference sequence). Unmatched junction bases numbered 8, after V lost 3 bases and J lost 0 bases. For the CDR3, the DNA is TGTGCCAGCAGTTTCACAGGGGGCCACTTCGCGAACACCGGGGAGCTGTTTTTT. It specifies CASSFTGGHFANTGELFF.

CDR3: CASSPLEGVQETQYF. The CDR3 DNA reads TGTGCCAGCTCACCCTTGGAAGGGGTTCAAGAGACCCAGTACTTC. V gene TRBV18 combines with J gene TRBJ2-5; TRBD1 might be the D (5 bases). The CDR3 is 15 residues long. Germline-derived CDR1 and CDR2 are KGHSH and LQKENI. Trimming removed 3 bases at V and 2 bases at J, with 13 bases between.

The rearrangement links TRBV19 to TRBJ2-7; 9 nucleotides agree with TRBD1. CDR3 length: 15 amino acids. From germline, CDR1 is LNHDA and CDR2 SQIVND (reference sequence). V trimming: 5 bases; J trimming: 0 bases; junction bases outside the gene matches: 5. DNA for the CDR3: TGTGCCAGTAGTCCCGGGACAGGGAACTCCTACGAGCAGTACTTC. It translates to CASSPGTGNSYEQYF.

This clone was detected ten times or more. For the CDR3, the DNA is TGCGCCAGCAGGGGGACATTGAGGAACACTGAAGCTTTCTTT. Residues: CASRGTLRNTEAFF. The V gene is TRBV4-1, the J gene TRBJ1-1, with D perhaps matching TRBD1 (6 bases). This CDR3 is built from 14 residues. Trimming shortened V by 6 bases and J by 1 base, and 12 bases separated the two germline ends. Germline CDR1 is MGHRA and CDR2 is YSYEKL.

V is TRBV27 and J is TRBJ2-1; 11 bases fit TRBD1. CDR1 is MNHEY, CDR2 SMNVEV, per germline (reference sequence). J lost 6 bases, V lost 7 bases, and 8 bases had no gene match. This CDR3 contains 15 residues. The CDR3 coding sequence is TGTGCCAGCACCCTGGGACAGGGGGGAAGCAATGAGCAGTTCTTC. Translation gives CASTLGQGGSNEQFF.

V is TRBV7-2 and J is TRBJ2-7, with D perhaps matching TRBD1 (5 bases). Germline CDR1 and CDR2: SGHTA and FQGNSA. This CDR3 is built from 15 residues. V lost 3 bases, J lost 6 bases, and 18 bases lay in between. In nucleotides, the CDR3 is TGTGCCAGCAGCTTCGAGCAGGGTCGGCAAGGCGAGCAGTACTTC. It codes for CASSFEQGRQGEQYF.